This entry lists 7 T cell receptor beta chains sequenced from one sample in a study of identical twins' blood T cells. TCRdb recomputed calls from the 5' RACE reads with MiXCR, one row per CDR3 protein. The sample carries 300,000 to 450,000 distinct CDR3 sequences, roughly 31% recorded once. Sequenced material: PBMCs. These receptors originate from a woman aged 18 to 55 in good health.

The V and J genes are TRBV5-1 and TRBJ2-1, with D perhaps matching TRBD1 or TRBD2 (6 bases each). The CDR3 length is 13 residues. CDR1 and CDR2 from the germline V gene are SGHRS and YFSETQ. Trimming stripped 9 bases from V and 7 bases from J, with 17 bases between. The CDR3 reads CATAGGGKNEQFF. In DNA form, the CDR3 reads TGCGCCACCGCCGGGGGCGGGAAAAATGAGCAGTTCTTC. The variable domain in full, completed from reference TRBV5-1 and TRBJ2-1, reads KAGVTQTPRYLIKTRGQQVTLSCSPISGHRSVSWYQQTPGQGLQFLFEYFSETQRNKGNFPGRFSGRQFSNSRSEMNVSTLELGDSALYLCATAGGGKNEQFFGPGTRLTVL.

V gene TRBV20-1 combines with J gene TRBJ1-5; 9 bases line up with TRBD1. The CDR3 is made up of 14 amino acids. Germline V lookup: CDR1 DFQATT, CDR2 SNEGSKA (reference sequence). Germline trimming cut 5 bases from V and 7 bases from J; bases unmatched to any gene: 9. The CDR3 sequence is CSALTTGGAQPQHF. CDR3 coding DNA: TGCAGTGCTTTAACAACAGGGGGCGCGCAGCCCCAGCATTTT.

The chain combines TRBV5-1 with TRBJ2-1; weak D call: TRBD1 (6 bases). This CDR3 has 15 amino acids. Germline CDR1 reads SGHRS; CDR2 reads YFSETQ. Trimming removed 9 bases from V and 0 bases from J, with 16 bases in between. The CDR3, as DNA: TGCGCCACCGAGATTGGACAGCTCTCCTACAATGAGCAGTTCTTC. Its translation is CATEIGQLSYNEQFF.

This clonotype was recorded a few times. The chain combines TRBV19 with TRBJ2-7; 7 bases are shared with TRBD1. The ends lost 4 bases at V and 2 bases at J; junction bases unmatched: 8. The CDR3 sequence is 15 residues long. Germline V gene lookup returns CDR1 LNHDA and CDR2 SQIVND (reference sequence). CDR3 in amino acids: CASSKNRDSTYEQYF. CDR3 nucleotides: TGTGCCAGTAGTAAGAACCGGGACAGTACCTACGAGCAGTACTTC.

The chain is built from TRBV3-1 and TRBJ2-3; no clear D. Between the trimmed V and J ends, which lost 0 bases and 2 bases, there was a span of 12 bases. The germline gives CDR1 LGHDT, CDR2 YNNKEL (reference sequence). The CDR3 has 16 residues. CDR3 residues: CASSQDHSPNTDTQYF. CDR3 coding DNA: TGTGCCAGCAGCCAAGATCACTCCCCAAACACAGATACGCAGTATTTT.

CDR3 DNA: TGTGCCACCGGAAGCGGGATGTATTACAATGAGCAGTTCTTC. This codes for CATGSGMYYNEQFF. The chain links TRBV12-3 or TRBV12-4 to TRBJ2-1; TRBD2 matches 7 bases. The CDR3 spans 14 residues. J lost 4 bases, V lost 10 bases, and 10 bases had no gene match.

The chain uses TRBV29-1 and TRBJ1-4, with D possibly matching TRBD1 (6 bases). Trimming shortened V by 4 bases and J by 6 bases, and 9 bases separated the two germline ends. This CDR3 spans 12 amino acids. CDR1 and CDR2 (germline): SQVTM, ANQGSEA. CDR3 sequence: CSVVGTYEKLFF. CDR3 DNA sequence: TGCAGCGTTGTGGGGACATATGAAAAACTGTTTTTT.